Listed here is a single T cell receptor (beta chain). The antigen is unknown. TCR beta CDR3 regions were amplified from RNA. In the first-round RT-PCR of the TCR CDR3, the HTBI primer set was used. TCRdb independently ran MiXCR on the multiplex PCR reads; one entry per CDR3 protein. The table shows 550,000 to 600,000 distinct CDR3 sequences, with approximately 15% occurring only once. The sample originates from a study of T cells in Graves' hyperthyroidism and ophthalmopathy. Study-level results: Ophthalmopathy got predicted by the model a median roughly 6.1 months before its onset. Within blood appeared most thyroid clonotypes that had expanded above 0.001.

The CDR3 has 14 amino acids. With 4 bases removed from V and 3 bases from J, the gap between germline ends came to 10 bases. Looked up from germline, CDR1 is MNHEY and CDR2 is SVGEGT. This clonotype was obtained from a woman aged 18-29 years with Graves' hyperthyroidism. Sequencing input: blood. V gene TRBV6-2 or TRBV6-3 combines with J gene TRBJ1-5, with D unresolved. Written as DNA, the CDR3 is TGTGCCAGCAGTTTCCGGGTTACCAATCAGCCCCAGCATTTT. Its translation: CASSFRVTNQPQHF.